This T cell receptor (beta chain) was observed in a study of OX40 agonist ivuxolimab in advanced cancers. About the study: The dose of intravenous ivuxolimab that patients received every 2 weeks ranged from 0.01 to 10 mg/kg.

The CDR3 is 14 residues long. The V end lost 2 bases, the J end lost 5 bases, and 13 bases lay between the germline ends. Germline CDR1 MNHNS, CDR2 SASEGT. Blood was sampled at baseline, cycle 4 day 1, and cycle 7 day 1. The data were produced by immunoSEQ multiplex PCR, yet TCRdb's version contains in-frame clones alone and is incomplete. The sample has fewer than 50,000 clones, approximately 91% seen once. The receptor was isolated from an adult with an advanced solid tumor such as melanoma, head and neck, liver or kidney cancer. The chain links TRBV6-1 to TRBJ2-7; unclear D gene. Sequences were derived from CD4+ or CD8+ T cells sorted from blood, sampled in a trial of the OX40 agonist ivuxolimab. The CDR3 nucleotides are TGTGCCAGCAGTGAACTAGGCCCCTGGGACGAGCAGTACGTC. It specifies CASSELGPWDEQYV.